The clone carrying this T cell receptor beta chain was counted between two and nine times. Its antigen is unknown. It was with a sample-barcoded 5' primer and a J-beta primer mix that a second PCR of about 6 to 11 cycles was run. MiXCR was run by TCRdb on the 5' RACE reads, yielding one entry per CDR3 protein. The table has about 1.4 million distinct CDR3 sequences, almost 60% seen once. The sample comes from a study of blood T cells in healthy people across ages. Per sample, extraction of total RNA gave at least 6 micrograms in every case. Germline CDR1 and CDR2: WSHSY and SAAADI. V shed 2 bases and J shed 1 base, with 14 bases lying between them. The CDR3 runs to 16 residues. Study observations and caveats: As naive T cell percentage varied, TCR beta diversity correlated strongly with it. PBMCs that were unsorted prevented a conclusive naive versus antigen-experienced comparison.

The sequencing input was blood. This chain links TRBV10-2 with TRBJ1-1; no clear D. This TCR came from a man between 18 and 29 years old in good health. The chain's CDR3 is CASSEKRRSGNTEAFF. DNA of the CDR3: TGCGCCAGCAGTGAGAAAAGGAGATCGGGGAACACTGAAGCTTTCTTT.